Listed below are T cell receptor beta chains from one sample, sequenced in a study of cytotoxic CD8 clonotypes in ibrutinib-treated CLL. Generated by immunoSEQ multiplex PCR, the TCRdb table keeps only in-frame clones and is missing some. The sample has 90,000 to 150,000 clones, 58% seen once. The input for sequencing was PBMCs, taken after 24 months of ibrutinib treatment. These receptors all come from a human donor with chronic lymphocytic leukemia. The CDR3 runs from the conserved cysteine through the conserved F or W. Each record gives: CDR3 DNA, CDR3 protein, J gene, D gene, V gene, clone size. D genes are given only for firm matches. For some rows the clone size is stated as once, few or many, or as a class when expanded; others skip it.

DNA: TGTGCCAGCAGCCGAGTGAGCGGGGTGGAGACCCAGTACTTC
CDR3: CASSRVSGVETQYF
J: TRBJ2-5
D: TRBD2
V: TRBV7-2
size: NA

DNA: TGTGCCAGCTCAAAGACCCCCGGGTTCGAGCAGTACTTC
CDR3: CASSKTPGFEQYF
J: TRBJ2-7
D: NA
V: TRBV6-6
size: NA

DNA: TGTGCCAGCAGAACAGGGGCGTCCACCGGGGAGCTGTTTTTT
CDR3: CASRTGASTGELFF
J: TRBJ2-2
D: TRBD1
V: TRBV9
size: many

DNA: TGCAGCGTTGGGACAGTCAATCAGCCCCAGCATTTT
CDR3: CSVGTVNQPQHF
J: TRBJ1-5
D: NA
V: TRBV29-1
size: NA

DNA: TGTGCCAGCAGCTTAAAGCGGGGGTATTTGGTACAGTTCTTC
CDR3: CASSLKRGYLVQFF
J: TRBJ2-1
D: TRBD2
V: TRBV7-2
size: once

DNA: TGTGCCAGCAGCTCTCACAGGGGGGAGGACGAGCAGTACTTC
CDR3: CASSSHRGEDEQYF
J: TRBJ2-7
D: TRBD1
V: TRBV7-9
size: NA

DNA: TGTGCCAGCAGTTACGGTCGTAACACTGAAGCTTTCTTT
CDR3: CASSYGRNTEAFF
J: TRBJ1-1
D: NA
V: TRBV6-6
size: NA

DNA: TGTGCCAGCAGCTCCCCGGGGGACGAGCAGTACTTC
CDR3: CASSSPGDEQYF
J: TRBJ2-7
D: NA
V: TRBV4-2
size: few

DNA: TGTGCCTGGAGTCCCGGGACAGGGGCCTACGAGCAGTACTTC
CDR3: CAWSPGTGAYEQYF
J: TRBJ2-7
D: TRBD1
V: TRBV30
size: NA

DNA: TGTGCCAGCAGTTTATTGGGGGGAACCACCTACGAGCAGTACTTC
CDR3: CASSLLGGTTYEQYF
J: TRBJ2-7
D: NA
V: TRBV27
size: NA

DNA: TGCAGCGTTGGGGCCCTGAACTACGAGCAGTACTTC
CDR3: CSVGALNYEQYF
J: TRBJ2-7
D: NA
V: TRBV29-1
size: few

DNA: TGTGCCAGCTCACCAAGGACAGGGAATACTGAAGCTTTCTTT
CDR3: CASSPRTGNTEAFF
J: TRBJ1-1
D: TRBD1
V: TRBV18
size: NA

DNA: TGCGCCAGCGTCCGAGAATGGGAGGCCAAAAACATTCAGTACTTC
CDR3: CASVREWEAKNIQYF
J: TRBJ2-4
D: NA
V: TRBV5-1
size: few

DNA: TGTGCCAGCAGCCAGACTAGCTCGGACATTCAGTACTTC
CDR3: CASSQTSSDIQYF
J: TRBJ2-4
D: TRBD2
V: TRBV28
size: NA

DNA: TGTGCCAGCAGTAGACCTGGGGGTTCATATAGCAATCAGCCCCAGCATTTT
CDR3: CASSRPGGSYSNQPQHF
J: TRBJ1-5
D: NA
V: TRBV28
size: few

DNA: TGTGCCAGCAGTTCGGACAGCACGAGCTCCTACAATGAGCAGTTCTTC
CDR3: CASSSDSTSSYNEQFF
J: TRBJ2-1
D: NA
V: TRBV7-8
size: many

DNA: TGTGCCAGCAGTTACTATCGGAGCGACGAGCAGTACTTC
CDR3: CASSYYRSDEQYF
J: TRBJ2-7
D: NA
V: TRBV6-6
size: NA

DNA: TGTGCCGGGTCCTCCTCTGGAAACACCATATATTTT
CDR3: CAGSSSGNTIYF
J: TRBJ1-3
D: NA
V: TRBV6-1
size: NA

DNA: TGTGCCAGCAGCCAAGCGGTCGAGGGAGGGGGCTATGGCTACACCTTC
CDR3: CASSQAVEGGGYGYTF
J: TRBJ1-2
D: NA
V: TRBV4-2
size: NA

DNA: TGCGCCAGCAGCTTTTCGAGGGGACAGGGGGTTCAAGAGACCCAGTACTTC
CDR3: CASSFSRGQGVQETQYF
J: TRBJ2-5
D: TRBD1
V: TRBV5-1
size: NA

DNA: TGTGCCAGCAGCCCCAGTAGCCACTTT
CDR3: CASSPSSHF
J: TRBJ1-6
D: NA
V: TRBV13
size: once

DNA: TGTGCCAGCAGCTTAGATAGGACTAGCGGGGGGGTCTACGAGCAGTACTTC
CDR3: CASSLDRTSGGVYEQYF
J: TRBJ2-7
D: TRBD2
V: TRBV11-2
size: NA